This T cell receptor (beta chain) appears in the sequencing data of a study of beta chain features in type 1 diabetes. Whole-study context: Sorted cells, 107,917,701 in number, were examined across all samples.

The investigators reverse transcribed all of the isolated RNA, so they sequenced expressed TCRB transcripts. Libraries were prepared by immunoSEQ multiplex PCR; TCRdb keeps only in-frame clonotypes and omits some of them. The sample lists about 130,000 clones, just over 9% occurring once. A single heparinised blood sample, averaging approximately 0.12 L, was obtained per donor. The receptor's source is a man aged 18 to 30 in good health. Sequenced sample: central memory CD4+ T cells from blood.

In DNA, the CDR3 is TGTGCCAGCAGCGTAGGTTCGAGCTCCTACGAGCAGTACTTC. Translation gives CASSVGSSSYEQYF. The chain carries TRBV9 and TRBJ2-7; D uncertain. Germline lookup yields CDR1 SGDLS and CDR2 YYNGEE. Trimming took off 0 bases at V and 0 bases at J, with 7 bases between the two ends. The CDR3 covers 14 residues.